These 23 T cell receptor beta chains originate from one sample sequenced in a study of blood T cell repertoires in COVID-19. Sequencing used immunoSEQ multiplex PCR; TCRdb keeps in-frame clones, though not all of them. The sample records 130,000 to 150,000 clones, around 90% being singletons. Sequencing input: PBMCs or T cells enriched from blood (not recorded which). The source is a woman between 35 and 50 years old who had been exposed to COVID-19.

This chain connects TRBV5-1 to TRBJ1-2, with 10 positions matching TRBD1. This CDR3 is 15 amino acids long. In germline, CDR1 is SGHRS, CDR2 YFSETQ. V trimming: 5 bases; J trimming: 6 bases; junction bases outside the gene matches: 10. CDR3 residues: CASSFEGQGSDGYTF. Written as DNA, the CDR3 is TGCGCCAGCAGTTTCGAGGGACAGGGGTCCGATGGCTACACCTTC.

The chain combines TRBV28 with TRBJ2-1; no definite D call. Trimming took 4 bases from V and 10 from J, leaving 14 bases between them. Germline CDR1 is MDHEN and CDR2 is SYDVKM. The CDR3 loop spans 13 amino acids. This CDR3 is CASSSPPRQEQFF. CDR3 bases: TGTGCCAGCAGTTCACCCCCTCGACAAGAGCAGTTCTTC.

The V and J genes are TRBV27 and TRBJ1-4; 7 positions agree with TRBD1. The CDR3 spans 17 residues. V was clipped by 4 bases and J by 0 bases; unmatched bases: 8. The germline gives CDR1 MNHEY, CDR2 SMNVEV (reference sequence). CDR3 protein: CASSSGQSTATNEKLFF. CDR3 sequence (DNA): TGTGCCAGCAGTTCGGGACAGTCTACTGCAACTAATGAAAAACTGTTTTTT.

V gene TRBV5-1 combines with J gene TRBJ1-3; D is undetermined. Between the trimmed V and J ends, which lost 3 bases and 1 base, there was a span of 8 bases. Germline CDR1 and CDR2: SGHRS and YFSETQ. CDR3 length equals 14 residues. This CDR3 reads CASSWGDSGNTIYF. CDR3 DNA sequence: TGCGCCAGCAGCTGGGGAGATTCTGGAAACACCATATATTTT.

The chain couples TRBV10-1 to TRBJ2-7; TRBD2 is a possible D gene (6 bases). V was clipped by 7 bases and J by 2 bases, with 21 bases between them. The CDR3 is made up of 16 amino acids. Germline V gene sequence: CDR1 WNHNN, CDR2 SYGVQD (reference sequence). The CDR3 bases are TGCGCCAGCACCCAGGGTGGGGGGAGCCTACCCTACGAGCAGTACTTC. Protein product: CASTQGGGSLPYEQYF.

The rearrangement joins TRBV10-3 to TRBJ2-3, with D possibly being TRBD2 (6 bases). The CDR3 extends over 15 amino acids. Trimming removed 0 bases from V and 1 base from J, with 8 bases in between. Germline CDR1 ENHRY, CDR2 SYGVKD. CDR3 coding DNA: TGTGCCATCAGTGAGTCCCCTAGCGGCACAGATACGCAGTATTTT. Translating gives CAISESPSGTDTQYF.

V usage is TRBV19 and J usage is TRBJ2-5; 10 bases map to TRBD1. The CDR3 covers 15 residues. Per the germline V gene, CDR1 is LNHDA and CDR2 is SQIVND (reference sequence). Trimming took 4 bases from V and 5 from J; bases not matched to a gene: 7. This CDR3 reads CASSRTGGAGETQYF. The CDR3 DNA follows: TGTGCCAGTAGTAGGACAGGGGGAGCAGGGGAGACCCAGTACTTC.

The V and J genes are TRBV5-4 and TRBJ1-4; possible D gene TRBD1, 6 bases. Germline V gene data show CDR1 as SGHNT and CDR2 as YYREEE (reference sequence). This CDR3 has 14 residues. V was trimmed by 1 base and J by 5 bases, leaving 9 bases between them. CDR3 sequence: CASSLRQGNEKLFF. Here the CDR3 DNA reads TGTGCCAGCAGCTTGCGTCAGGGGAATGAAAAACTGTTTTTT. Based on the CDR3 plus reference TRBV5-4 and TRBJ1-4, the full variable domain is ETGVTQSPTHLIKTRGQQVTLRCSSQSGHNTVSWYQQALGQGPQFIFQYYREEENGRGNFPPRFSGLQFPNYSSELNVNALELDDSALYLCASSLRQGNEKLFFGSGTQLSVL.

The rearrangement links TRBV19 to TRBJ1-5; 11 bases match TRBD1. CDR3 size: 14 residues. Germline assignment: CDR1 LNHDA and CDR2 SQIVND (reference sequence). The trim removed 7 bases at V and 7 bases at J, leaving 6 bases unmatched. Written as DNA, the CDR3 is TGTGCCAGTACAGGGACAGGGGGTAGGCAGCCCCAGCATTTT. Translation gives CASTGTGGRQPQHF.

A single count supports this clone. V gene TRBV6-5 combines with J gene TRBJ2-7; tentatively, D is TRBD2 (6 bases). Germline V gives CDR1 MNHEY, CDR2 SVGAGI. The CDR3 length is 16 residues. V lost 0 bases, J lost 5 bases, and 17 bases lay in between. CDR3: CASSYSGWGVRNEQYF. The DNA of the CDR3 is TGTGCCAGCAGTTACTCGGGGTGGGGGGTGAGGAACGAGCAGTACTTC.

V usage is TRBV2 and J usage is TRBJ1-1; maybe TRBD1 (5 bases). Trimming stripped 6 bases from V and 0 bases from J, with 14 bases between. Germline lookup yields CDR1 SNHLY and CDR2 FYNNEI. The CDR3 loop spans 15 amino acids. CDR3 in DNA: TGTGCCAGCAGAGAGTCAGCAGGGTTGAACACTGAAGCTTTCTTT. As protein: CASRESAGLNTEAFF.

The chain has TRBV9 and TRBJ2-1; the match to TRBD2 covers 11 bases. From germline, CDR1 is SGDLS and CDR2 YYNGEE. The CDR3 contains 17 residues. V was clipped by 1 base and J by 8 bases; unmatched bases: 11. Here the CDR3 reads CASSVHSGGALLDEQFF. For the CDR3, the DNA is TGTGCCAGCAGCGTACATAGCGGGGGGGCACTTTTGGATGAGCAGTTCTTC.

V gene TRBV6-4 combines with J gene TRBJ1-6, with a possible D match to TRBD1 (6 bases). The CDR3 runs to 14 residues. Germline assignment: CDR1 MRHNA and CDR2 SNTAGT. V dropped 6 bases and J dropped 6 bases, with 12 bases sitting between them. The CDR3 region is CASSKTGSNSPLHF. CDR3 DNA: TGTGCCAGCAGCAAAACAGGGTCTAATTCACCCCTCCACTTT.

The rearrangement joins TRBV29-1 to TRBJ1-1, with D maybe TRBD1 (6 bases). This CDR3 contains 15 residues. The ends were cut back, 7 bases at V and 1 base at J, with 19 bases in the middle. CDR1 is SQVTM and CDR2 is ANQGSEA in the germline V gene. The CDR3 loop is CSAETGGAWNTEAFF. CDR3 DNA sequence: TGCAGCGCTGAGACGGGGGGGGCCTGGAACACTGAAGCTTTCTTT.

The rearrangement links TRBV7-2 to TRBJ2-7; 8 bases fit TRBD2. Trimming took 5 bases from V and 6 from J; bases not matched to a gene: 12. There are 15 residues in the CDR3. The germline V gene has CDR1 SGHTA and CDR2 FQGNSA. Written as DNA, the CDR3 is TGTGCCAGCAGCATTGGACTAGCTCGGGGAGGCGAGCAGTACTTC. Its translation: CASSIGLARGGEQYF.

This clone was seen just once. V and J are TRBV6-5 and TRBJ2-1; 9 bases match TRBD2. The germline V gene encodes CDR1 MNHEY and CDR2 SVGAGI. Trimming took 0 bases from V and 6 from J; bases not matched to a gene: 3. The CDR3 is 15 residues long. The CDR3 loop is CASSYSSGGPNEQFF. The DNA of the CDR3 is TGTGCCAGCAGTTACTCCAGCGGGGGGCCCAATGAGCAGTTCTTC.

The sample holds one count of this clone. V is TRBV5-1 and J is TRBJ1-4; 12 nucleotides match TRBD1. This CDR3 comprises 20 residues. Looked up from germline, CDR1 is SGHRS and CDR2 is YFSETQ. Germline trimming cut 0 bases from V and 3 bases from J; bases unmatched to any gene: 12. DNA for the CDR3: TGCGCCAGCAGCTTGGTCTCTGCTGGGACAGGGGGCGCAGCTAATGAAAAACTGTTTTTT. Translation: CASSLVSAGTGGAANEKLFF.

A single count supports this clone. The CDR3 protein is CASSPRTGGSDTQYF. The CDR3, as DNA: TGTGCCAGCAGCCCTAGGACAGGGGGCTCAGATACGCAGTATTTT. The chain joins TRBV7-3 to TRBJ2-3; 11 bases align to TRBD1. Germline V gene lookup returns CDR1 SGHTA and CDR2 FQGTGA. The CDR3 spans 15 residues. V shed 5 bases and J 4 bases; nucleotides not matched to a gene: 5. Full variable domain (rest looked up from reference TRBV7-3 and TRBJ2-3): GAGVSQTPSNKVTEKGKYVELRCDPISGHTALYWYRQSLGQGPEFLIYFQGTGAADDSGLPNDRFFAVRPEGSVSTLKIQRTERGDSAVYLCASSPRTGGSDTQYFGPGTRLTVL.

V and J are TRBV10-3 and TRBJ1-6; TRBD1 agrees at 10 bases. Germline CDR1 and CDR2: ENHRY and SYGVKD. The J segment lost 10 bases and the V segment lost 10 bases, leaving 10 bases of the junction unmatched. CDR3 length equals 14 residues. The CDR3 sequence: CATTSGTGDSPLHF. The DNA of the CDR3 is TGTGCCACAACCTCCGGGACAGGGGACTCACCCCTCCACTTT.

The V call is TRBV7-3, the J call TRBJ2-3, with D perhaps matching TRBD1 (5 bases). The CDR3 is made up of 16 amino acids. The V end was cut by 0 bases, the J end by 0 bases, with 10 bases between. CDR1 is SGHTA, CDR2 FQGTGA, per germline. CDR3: CASSLTQGISTDTQYF. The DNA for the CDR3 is TGTGCCAGCAGCTTAACGCAGGGAATTAGCACAGATACGCAGTATTTT.

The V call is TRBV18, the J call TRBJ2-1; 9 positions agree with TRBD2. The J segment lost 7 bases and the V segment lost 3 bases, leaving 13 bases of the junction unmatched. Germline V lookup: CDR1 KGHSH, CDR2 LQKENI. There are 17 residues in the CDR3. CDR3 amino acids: CASSPVREGFSRNEQFF. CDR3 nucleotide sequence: TGTGCCAGCTCACCTGTGCGGGAGGGATTCTCGAGGAATGAGCAGTTCTTC.

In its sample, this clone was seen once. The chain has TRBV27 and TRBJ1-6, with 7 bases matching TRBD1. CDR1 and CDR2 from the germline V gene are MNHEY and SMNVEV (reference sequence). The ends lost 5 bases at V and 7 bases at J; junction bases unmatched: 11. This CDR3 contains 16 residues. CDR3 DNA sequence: TGTGCCAGCAGTCCGGGACAGCCCTCCCGGAATTCACCCCTCCACTTT. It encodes CASSPGQPSRNSPLHF.

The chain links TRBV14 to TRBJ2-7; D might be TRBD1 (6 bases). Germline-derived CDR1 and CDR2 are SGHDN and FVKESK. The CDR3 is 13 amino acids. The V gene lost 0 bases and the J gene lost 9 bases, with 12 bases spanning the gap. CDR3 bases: TGTGCCAGCAGCCAAGATCTACAGGGACGGCAGTACTTC. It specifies CASSQDLQGRQYF.